This TCR beta chain was identified during a study of tumor-infiltrating lymphocytes in primary liver carcinoma. Study-wide points: Tumors had a top-250-clone fraction that was significantly higher than blood (p = 0.039). Between tumor regions, pairs overlapped more than tumor-adjacent and tumor-blood pairs did.

The investigators made TCR beta cDNA from about 500 ng total RNA, using a constant-region primer. Three rounds of nested multiplex PCR with slightly modified ARM-PCR produced TCR beta libraries. PCR rounds one and two used TRBV1-TRBV30 forward primers with a C-beta reverse primer for around 10 cycles each. MiXCR, applied by TCRdb to the multiplex PCR reads, yields one record per CDR3 protein. The profile shows roughly 50,000 distinct CDR3 sequences, 60% to 75% of them singletons. On this clonotype itself: The target antigen is unknown.

Joint extraction of RNA and DNA used about 17-33 mg of bulk tissue that was unsorted. Each tumor sample had over 80% viable tumor cells. The CDR3 has 17 residues. Trimming removed 1 base at V and 5 bases at J, with 20 bases between. Germline lookup yields CDR1 SGHAT and CDR2 FQDESV (reference sequence). The V call is TRBV11-1, the J call TRBJ2-5; D is ambiguous. The TCR comes from a man aged 35-49 years with primary liver carcinoma and hepatitis B virus infection. Sequencing was performed on liver tumor tissue from sampling region 2. Subset reported: tumor region T2, inferior pole. The CDR3 protein is CASSLGSRGGVMETQYF. The CDR3 DNA sequence: TGTGCCAGCAGCTTAGGGTCCCGCGGTGGGGTCATGGAGACCCAGTACTTC. Combining the CDR3 with reference TRBV11-1 and TRBJ2-5 gives the whole variable domain EAEVAQSPRYKITEKSQAVAFWCDPISGHATLYWYRQILGQGPELLVQFQDESVVDDSQLPKDRFSAERLKGVDSTLKIQPAELGDSAMYLCASSLGSRGGVMETQYFGPGTRLLVL.